Listed here are 31 T cell receptor beta chains from one sample, sequenced in a study of glioma-infiltrating T cells. Using RNA template, CDR3s of TCR alpha and beta were amplified with iRepertoire arm-PCR. MiXCR was run by TCRdb on the multiplex PCR reads, yielding one entry per CDR3 protein. In the table there are 150,000 or so distinct CDR3 sequences, roughly two fifths of which are singletons. Sequencing input: glioma tissue, nonneoplastic brain tissue, or PBMCs (not recorded which). These TCRs come from a human donor with low-grade glioma or glioblastoma, undergoing nonglioma brain surgery, or in good health (not recorded which).

This rearrangement joins TRBV7-2 to TRBJ1-1, with TRBD1 identical over 8 bases. Trimming at V came to 7 bases and at J to 1 base, leaving 5 bases not matched to a gene. The germline V gene encodes CDR1 SGHTA and CDR2 FQGNSA. This CDR3 has 14 residues. CDR3 sequence reads: CASTRQGSNTEAFF. The CDR3 nucleotides are TGTGCCAGCACCCGACAGGGGTCGAACACTGAAGCTTTCTTT.

This chain uses TRBV27 with TRBJ1-1; a weak D match, TRBD1 (6 bases). Germline V gene lookup returns CDR1 MNHEY and CDR2 SMNVEV (reference sequence). The CDR3 has 14 amino acids. V was cut by 2 bases and J by 3 bases, with 10 bases left in between. The CDR3 spells CASSLAPGDTEAFF. The CDR3 DNA reads as TGTGCCAGCAGTTTAGCCCCAGGGGACACTGAAGCTTTCTTT.

This clonotype has more than one count but fewer than ten. The chain couples TRBV19 to TRBJ2-5; 8 bases are a match to TRBD1. CDR3 length: 14 residues. V was pared by 6 bases and J by 3 bases, with 6 bases of the junction left unmatched. The germline gives CDR1 LNHDA, CDR2 SQIVND (reference sequence). CDR3 in amino acids: CASREDRAKETQYF. CDR3 in DNA: TGTGCCAGTAGGGAGGACAGGGCGAAAGAGACCCAGTACTTC.

This clonotype has more than one count but fewer than ten. This sequence joins TRBV6-1 and TRBJ2-7, with 8 bases identical to TRBD1. The trim removed 5 bases at V and 0 bases at J, leaving 3 bases unmatched. The CDR3 has 14 amino acids. Germline V gene data show CDR1 as MNHNS and CDR2 as SASEGT. The CDR3 DNA is TGTGCCAGCAGTCGAGGGACAGGCTCCTACGAGCAGTACTTC. The encoded protein is CASSRGTGSYEQYF.

This rearrangement joins TRBV20-1 to TRBJ2-5; tentative D call: TRBD2 (6 bases). V lost 2 bases to trimming and J lost 2 bases, with 9 bases between them. Germline V lookup: CDR1 DFQATT, CDR2 SNEGSKA (reference sequence). There are 13 residues in the CDR3. The CDR3 spells CSARMGRQETQYF. The CDR3, as DNA: TGCAGTGCTAGAATGGGGAGGCAAGAGACCCAGTACTTC.

This clonotype has only a few counts. The CDR3 coding sequence is TGTGCCAGCAGTTACAGGTCATCTAAGTACATTCAGTACTTC. Its protein product is CASSYRSSKYIQYF. The gene calls are TRBV6-2 or TRBV6-3 and TRBJ2-4; no clear D gene. V was clipped by 2 bases and J by 8 bases, with 13 bases between them. CDR1 MNHEY and CDR2 SVGEGT come from the germline V gene. This CDR3 region has 14 residues.

Here the CDR3 DNA reads TGCGCCAGCAGCCAGGCCGTTGGGTGGAACACTGAAGCTTTCTTT. Encoded protein: CASSQAVGWNTEAFF. V usage is TRBV4-1 and J usage is TRBJ1-1, with no clear D. V was pared by 3 bases and J by 1 base, with 12 bases between. The CDR3 loop spans 15 amino acids. CDR1 is MGHRA and CDR2 is YSYEKL in the germline V gene.

This clonotype was seen ten or more times. The rearrangement links TRBV6-2 or TRBV6-3 to TRBJ2-1, with TRBD2 as a possible D gene (7 bases). The CDR3 is 15 amino acids. Germline lookup yields CDR1 MNHEY and CDR2 SVGEGT. V shed 6 bases and J shed 9 bases, with 21 bases lying between them. The CDR3 nucleotides are TGTGCCAGCAGAGATTCCAGGGGAGGGGACGCTGAGCAGTTCTTC. Translation gives CASRDSRGGDAEQFF.

The gene calls are TRBV6-1 and TRBJ2-7, with D unresolved. The V end was cut by 3 bases, the J end by 7 bases, with 10 bases between. This CDR3 is built from 12 residues. The V gene's germline CDR1 is MNHNS and CDR2 SASEGT. CDR3 DNA: TGTGCCAGCAGTGACCATCCGCCAGAGCAGTACTTC. This sequence encodes CASSDHPPEQYF.

V is TRBV18 and J is TRBJ2-3; D is uncertain. Per the germline V gene, CDR1 is KGHSH and CDR2 is LQKENI. V was pared by 3 bases and J by 2 bases, with 9 bases between. CDR3 size: 14 residues. The CDR3 loop reads CASSPPKDTDTQYF. In nucleotides, the CDR3 is TGTGCCAGCTCACCCCCGAAGGACACAGATACGCAGTATTTT.

Of note for this clonotype: Since a much larger clone is just one base distant, this may be a read error. J is TRBJ1-1 and V is TRBV27, with TRBD1 matching over 12 bases. The CDR3 consists of 15 residues. CDR1 and CDR2 from the germline V gene are MNHEY and SMNVEV (reference sequence). The CDR3 protein is CASRYPGTGGTEASF. CDR3 bases: TGTGCCAGCCGCTACCCCGGGACAGGGGGCACTGAAGCTTCCTTT.

CDR3 sequence: CASSQDLLAGEGTGELFF. The CDR3 DNA reads as TGTGCCAGCAGCCAAGATCTACTAGCGGGAGAAGGGACCGGGGAGCTGTTTTTT. V is TRBV4-2 and J is TRBJ2-2; 11 nucleotides match TRBD2. Germline trimming cut 0 bases from V and 5 bases from J; bases unmatched to any gene: 8. The V gene's germline CDR1 is LGHNA and CDR2 YNFKEQ. The CDR3 sequence is 18 residues long.

V is TRBV2 and J is TRBJ1-1; D is perhaps TRBD1 (6 bases). Germline CDR1 reads SNHLY; CDR2 reads FYNNEI. Trimming shortened V by 1 base and J by 5 bases, and 14 bases separated the two germline ends. The length of the CDR3 is 15 residues. This chain's CDR3 is CASSEDPGAGTEAFF. The CDR3 DNA is TGTGCCAGCAGTGAAGATCCGGGGGCGGGAACTGAAGCTTTCTTT.

The V call is TRBV7-6, the J call TRBJ1-6; possible D gene TRBD1, 6 bases. The CDR3 loop spans 15 amino acids. V shed 1 base and J shed 6 bases, with 10 bases lying between them. Per germline, CDR1 SGHVS and CDR2 FNYEAQ. The CDR3 sequence: CASSLDAGVNSPLHF. The DNA for the CDR3 is TGTGCCAGCAGCTTAGATGCAGGGGTTAATTCACCCCTCCACTTT.

This clonotype has only a few counts. The chain couples TRBV2 to TRBJ1-1; D is undetermined. CDR1 is SNHLY, CDR2 FYNNEI, per germline. The CDR3 contains 13 residues. The V gene lost 4 bases and the J gene lost 4 bases, with 10 bases spanning the gap. CDR3 coding DNA: TGTGCCAGCAGTGTAGTGCCGAGCACTGAAGCTTTCTTT. Protein: CASSVVPSTEAFF.

This clonotype has only a few counts. The chain uses TRBV4-1 and TRBJ2-3; D unclear. Germline V gives CDR1 MGHRA, CDR2 YSYEKL. The CDR3 has 13 residues. V was clipped by 2 bases and J by 4 bases, with 7 bases between them. The CDR3 DNA reads TGCGCCAGCAGCCAAAAATTTTCAGATACGCAGTATTTT. Its translation: CASSQKFSDTQYF.

V is TRBV7-2 and J is TRBJ1-1; no clear D. V was trimmed by 5 bases and J by 2 bases, leaving 9 bases between them. The CDR3 consists of 13 residues. Per the germline V gene, CDR1 is SGHTA and CDR2 is FQGNSA. The CDR3 region is CASSPLLNTEAFF. The CDR3 DNA reads TGTGCCAGCAGCCCCCTGCTCAACACTGAAGCTTTCTTT.

The chain combines TRBV24-1 with TRBJ2-7; D ambiguous. The CDR3 has 11 residues. In germline, CDR1 is KGHDR, CDR2 SFDVKD. V was cut by 0 bases and J by 4 bases, with 0 bases left in between. DNA of the CDR3: TGTGCCACCAGTGATTTGTACGAGCAGTACTTC. Its translation is CATSDLYEQYF.

The genes are TRBV5-1 and TRBJ2-7; unclear D gene. Trimming removed 4 bases from V and 2 bases from J, with 13 bases in between. From germline, CDR1 is SGHRS and CDR2 YFSETQ. The CDR3 totals 14 residues. The CDR3 region is CASSPSGTAYEQYF. The CDR3 DNA follows: TGCGCCAGCAGCCCAAGTGGAACAGCCTACGAGCAGTACTTC.

The CDR3 DNA sequence: TGTGCCAGCAGCTCAGGTGTAGGCTACGAGCAGTACTTC. Translation: CASSSGVGYEQYF. The J gene is TRBJ2-7, the V gene TRBV7-2; D is undetermined. Trimming shortened V by 4 bases and J by 3 bases, and 10 bases separated the two germline ends. Germline V CDR1 and CDR2: SGHTA, FQGNSA. CDR3 length equals 13 residues.

The chain uses TRBV20-1 and TRBJ2-3, with TRBD2 matching over 11 bases. The CDR3 spans 15 residues. J gave up 1 base and V 5 bases, and 5 bases lay outside the gene matches. CDR1 is DFQATT and CDR2 is SNEGSKA in the germline V gene (reference sequence). The CDR3 DNA reads as TGCAGTGCTTCACAACTAGCGGGAGGCACAGATACGCAGTATTTT. It yields the protein CSASQLAGGTDTQYF.

The V gene is TRBV4-1, the J gene TRBJ2-3; no firm D call. Germline CDR1 and CDR2: MGHRA and YSYEKL. The CDR3 covers 13 residues. Deletions cut 4 bases from V and 8 bases from J, with 13 bases between. The CDR3 region has the DNA TGCGCCAGCAGCCTGGTCTCCCCAAGTACGCAGTATTTT. Its protein is CASSLVSPSTQYF.

The rearrangement links TRBV3-1 to TRBJ1-2; no clear D gene. V lost 2 bases to trimming and J lost 5 bases, with 9 bases between them. The CDR3 runs to 13 residues. Germline V CDR1 and CDR2: LGHDT, YNNKEL (reference sequence). This CDR3 is CASSQRSGYGYTF. Here the CDR3 DNA reads TGTGCCAGCAGCCAACGGTCGGGGTATGGCTACACCTTC.

Remarks on this clonotype: A much more abundant neighbour one base away suggests this may be a read error. The chain links TRBV20-1 to TRBJ2-1, with D maybe TRBD1 (6 bases). The length of the CDR3 is 12 residues. The V gene's germline CDR1 is DFQATT and CDR2 SNEGSKA (reference sequence). CDR3 coding DNA: TGCAGTGTTCCCGACAGGAACAATGAGCGGTTCTTC. Protein: CSVPDRNNERFF.

In this sample, this clonotype turned up a few times. The V gene is TRBV10-3, the J gene TRBJ1-5; D remains unclear. CDR3 size: 14 residues. Between the trimmed V and J ends, which lost 2 bases and 0 bases, there was a span of 5 bases. Germline assignment: CDR1 ENHRY and CDR2 SYGVKD. DNA of the CDR3: TGTGCCATCAGTGAGAAAGGTAGCAATCAGCCCCAGCATTTT. This encodes CAISEKGSNQPQHF.

This clonotype was seen a few times. The J gene is TRBJ2-7, the V gene TRBV7-9; 11 bases line up with TRBD2. From germline, CDR1 is SEHNR and CDR2 FQNEAQ (reference sequence). With 1 base clipped from V and 3 bases from J, the junction kept 2 bases outside the gene matches. The CDR3 is 15 residues long. As DNA, the CDR3 is TGTGCCAGCAGCTTAGTAGGGACTAGCGGCTACGAGCAGTACTTC. Protein sequence: CASSLVGTSGYEQYF.

The gene calls are TRBV4-1 and TRBJ2-1, with D tentatively TRBD2 (6 bases). The V end lost 0 bases, the J end lost 5 bases, and 8 bases lay between the germline ends. From germline, CDR1 is MGHRA and CDR2 YSYEKL. The CDR3 runs to 14 residues. CDR3 DNA: TGCGCCAGCAGCCAAGATGCGGGGAACAATGAGCAGTTCTTC. Encoded protein: CASSQDAGNNEQFF.

This clonotype was counted a few times. The chain uses TRBV3-1 and TRBJ2-7; TRBD2 aligns across 7 bases. CDR3 length: 15 amino acids. Per germline, CDR1 LGHDT and CDR2 YNNKEL (reference sequence). V trimming: 7 bases; J trimming: 3 bases; junction bases outside the gene matches: 12. DNA for the CDR3: TGTGCCAGCAAGAATTCGGGGGAGGGAGTCTACGAGCAGTACTTC. This encodes CASKNSGEGVYEQYF.

This clonotype was counted only a few times. The chain has TRBV28 and TRBJ1-2; a weak D match, TRBD1 (6 bases). Germline CDR1 is MDHEN and CDR2 is SYDVKM. The CDR3 has 13 amino acids. V lost 2 bases and J lost 7, with 11 bases in between. CDR3 DNA sequence: TGTGCCAGCAGTTTACGACAGGTTCGTGGCTACACCTTC. It encodes CASSLRQVRGYTF.

This clonotype was observed a few times. This rearrangement joins TRBV6-1 to TRBJ2-3; tentatively, D is TRBD1 (6 bases). V was clipped by 6 bases and J by 7 bases, with 20 bases between them. Germline lookup yields CDR1 MNHNS and CDR2 SASEGT. CDR3 length: 15 amino acids. The CDR3: CASRDSRGSSNTQYF. The CDR3 DNA follows: TGTGCCAGCAGGGATAGCAGGGGCAGTTCGAATACGCAGTATTTT.

This clonotype showed up just a few times. J is TRBJ1-2 and V is TRBV4-3; 7 bases are shared with TRBD1. With 0 bases clipped from V and 7 bases from J, the junction kept 11 bases outside the gene matches. The germline CDR1 and CDR2 sequences are LGHNA and YSLEER. The CDR3 covers 16 residues. CDR3 loop: CASSQDPTGERGGYTF. DNA of the CDR3: TGCGCCAGCAGCCAAGATCCCACAGGGGAGAGAGGTGGCTACACCTTC.